This TCR beta chain was sequenced during a study of healthy donors' naive CD4 and CD8 T cells (dated by TCRdb to between 2014 and 2017). About the investigation overall: Donor selection covered three age groups (20-25, 40-50 and 60-70 years) with about 6 people in each, and the resulting cohort had a mean age of around 45 and was half female. Peripheral blood mononuclear cells were collected from about 19 healthy, unrelated individuals. The donors were HLA-typed by sequencing at HLA-A, -B, -C, -DRB1, -DQB1 and -DPB1, using the SBTexcellerator protocol, an ABI3130xl analyzer and SBTengine software. For TCR alpha, a new primer set covering all functional IMGT alpha gene variants was designed, and the rest of the protocol matched the beta-chain workflow. To examine how TCR variation is linked to lineage commitment, the study sequenced rearranged TCR alpha and beta chains from naive CD4+ and CD8+ T cells. Beyond this particular receptor, the publication reports: The study did not directly address possible repertoire bias arising from homeostatic proliferation of naive T cells. In both chains, CD4+ lineage was associated with a positively charged CDR3, and CD8+ lineage was associated with a negatively charged CDR3. Because the alpha and beta chains were sequenced in bulk, pairing them was not possible, and so effects of the combined chains went unevaluated. Naive CD4+ and CD8+ cells reportedly showed biased usage of most V and J gene segments, and this bias was consistent across donors and independent of HLA genotype. Taken together, V genes, J genes and CDR3 charge appeared to account for around 13% of the variance in CD4/CD8 propensity, mostly acting in an additive way.

Cells with a CD4+CD8-CD45RO-CD45RA+ profile were isolated by FACS and defined as naive CD4+ T cells, and those with a CD8+CD4-CD45RA+CD27bright profile were defined as naive CD8+ T cells. The antibodies used for sorting targeted CD4 (RPA-T4), CD8 (SK1), CD27 (O323), CD45RA (HI100) and CD45RO (UCHL1). In the case of this clonotype: The antigen it binds to is not known. No much larger clone is present one base from it, and per-base qualities are unavailable.

The sample was run on a 454 GS FLX Titanium. TCR libraries were built from 500 to 550 ng of total RNA with a previously published linear amplification protocol. The sequencing itself ran on the Roche/454 Genome Sequencer using Titanium chemistry. The paper's processing steps were these. From roughly 5 of the healthy donors, a total of approximately 74,000 rearranged TCR alpha transcripts were sequenced. Duplicate transcripts were removed, and unique TCR clonotypes were defined by the CDR3 junction according to IMGT nomenclature. Logistic regression in R 2.13.0 modeled CD4 versus CD8 status as a function of V and J genes, with adjustment for donor effects and Bonferroni correction for multiple testing. TCRdb applied fastp at Q25 and MiXCR to the public reads, then kept only in-frame beta chains. Here each entry gathers all rows of one CDR3 protein and keeps the most common genes and DNA. TCRdb assigned the V and J calls; the authors' analysis was not used. A total of 150,000 to 200,000 distinct CDR3 sequences appear in this sample, 65% to 75% of them only once. Of the sample, more than 2% falls within the top ten clones.

The CDR3 sequence holds 12 residues, the cysteine and phenylalanine included. The CDR3 DNA has 36 bases and is translated from base 1. CDR1 and CDR2 (SGHVS, FQNEAQ) derive from the germline V gene. Deletion took 2 bases off V and 5 bases off J, with a span of 5 bases between the germline ends. This TCR was sampled from a pool of human donors in good health; the sample pools cells from several healthy donors. Recombination connected TRBV7-8 to TRBJ2-3; a confident D gene designation cannot be given. The source material was naive CD4+ and CD8+ T cells sorted from blood, pooled from several donors. The intended sense of this specimen's cell subset or site label: FACS-sorted naive CD4+ (CD45RO-CD45RA+) and naive CD8+ (CD45RA+CD27bright) T cells. The CDR3 sequence is CASSLWGDTQYF. The DNA reads as follows: TGTGCCAGCAGCTTATGGGGAGATACGCAGTATTTT.